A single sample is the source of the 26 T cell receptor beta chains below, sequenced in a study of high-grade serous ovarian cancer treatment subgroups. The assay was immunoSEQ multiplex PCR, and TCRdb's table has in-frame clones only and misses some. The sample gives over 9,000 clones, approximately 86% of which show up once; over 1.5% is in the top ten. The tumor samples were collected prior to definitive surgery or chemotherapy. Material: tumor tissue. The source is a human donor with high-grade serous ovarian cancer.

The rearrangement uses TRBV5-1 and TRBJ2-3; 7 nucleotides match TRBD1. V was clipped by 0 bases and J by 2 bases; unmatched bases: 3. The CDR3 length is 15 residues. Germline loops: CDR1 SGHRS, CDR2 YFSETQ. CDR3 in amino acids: CASSLAGQNTDTQYF. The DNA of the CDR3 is TGCGCCAGCAGCTTGGCGGGACAGAACACAGATACGCAGTATTTT.

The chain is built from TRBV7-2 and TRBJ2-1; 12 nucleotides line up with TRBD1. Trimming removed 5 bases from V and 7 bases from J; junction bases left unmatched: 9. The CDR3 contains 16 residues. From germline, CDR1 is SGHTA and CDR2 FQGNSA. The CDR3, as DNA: TGTGCCAGCAGCCAATCGGGACAGGGGGCGCGAAATGAGCAGTTCTTC. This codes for CASSQSGQGARNEQFF.

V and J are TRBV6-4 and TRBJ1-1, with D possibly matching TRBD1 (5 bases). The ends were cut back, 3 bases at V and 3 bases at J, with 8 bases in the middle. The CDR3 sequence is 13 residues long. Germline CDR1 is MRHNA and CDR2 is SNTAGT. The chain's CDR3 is CASSEGPHTEAFF. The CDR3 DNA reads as TGTGCCAGCAGTGAGGGGCCGCACACTGAAGCTTTCTTT.

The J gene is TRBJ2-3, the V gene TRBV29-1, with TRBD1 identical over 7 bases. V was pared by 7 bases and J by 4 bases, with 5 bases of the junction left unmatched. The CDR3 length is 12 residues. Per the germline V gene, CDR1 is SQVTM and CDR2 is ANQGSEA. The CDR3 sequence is CSGDRVPDTQYF. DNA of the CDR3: TGCAGCGGTGACAGGGTTCCAGATACGCAGTATTTT.

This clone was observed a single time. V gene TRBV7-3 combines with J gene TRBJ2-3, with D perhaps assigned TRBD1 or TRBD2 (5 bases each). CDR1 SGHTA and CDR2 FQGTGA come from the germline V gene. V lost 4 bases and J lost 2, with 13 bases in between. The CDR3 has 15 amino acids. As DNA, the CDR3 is TGTGCCAGCAGCTCCCGAGGGGATTCCACAGATACGCAGTATTTT. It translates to CASSSRGDSTDTQYF.

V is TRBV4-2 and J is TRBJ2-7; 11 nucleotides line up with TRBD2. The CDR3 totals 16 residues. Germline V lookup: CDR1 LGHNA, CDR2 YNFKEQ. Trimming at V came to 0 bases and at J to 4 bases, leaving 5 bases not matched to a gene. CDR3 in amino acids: CASSQDPSGGTYEQYF. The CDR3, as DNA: TGTGCCAGCAGCCAAGATCCTAGCGGGGGGACGTACGAGCAGTACTTC.

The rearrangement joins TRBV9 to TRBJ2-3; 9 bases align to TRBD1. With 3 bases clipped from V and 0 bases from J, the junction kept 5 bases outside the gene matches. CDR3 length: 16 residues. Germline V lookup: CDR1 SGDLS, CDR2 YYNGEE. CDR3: CASSATGGQSTDTQYF. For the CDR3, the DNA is TGTGCCAGCAGCGCAACAGGGGGCCAGAGCACAGATACGCAGTATTTT.

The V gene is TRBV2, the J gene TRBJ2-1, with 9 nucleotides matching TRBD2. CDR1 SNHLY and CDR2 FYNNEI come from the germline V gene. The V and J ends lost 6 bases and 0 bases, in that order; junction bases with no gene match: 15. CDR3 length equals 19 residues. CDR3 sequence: CASSQRYLAGISSYNEQFF. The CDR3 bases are TGTGCCAGCAGCCAAAGGTACCTAGCGGGAATAAGCTCCTACAATGAGCAGTTCTTC.

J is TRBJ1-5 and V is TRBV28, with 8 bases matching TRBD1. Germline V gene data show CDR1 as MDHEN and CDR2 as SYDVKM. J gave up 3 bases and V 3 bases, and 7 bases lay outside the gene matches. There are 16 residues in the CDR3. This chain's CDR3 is CASSFGGQGYNQPQHF. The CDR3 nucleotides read TGTGCCAGCAGTTTTGGTGGACAGGGCTACAATCAGCCCCAGCATTTT.

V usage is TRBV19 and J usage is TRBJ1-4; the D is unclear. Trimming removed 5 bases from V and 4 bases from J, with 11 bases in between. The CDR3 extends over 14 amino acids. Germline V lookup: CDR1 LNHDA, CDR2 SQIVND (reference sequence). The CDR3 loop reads CASSPRPNNEKLFF. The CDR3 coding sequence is TGTGCCAGTAGTCCACGGCCGAATAATGAAAAACTGTTTTTT.

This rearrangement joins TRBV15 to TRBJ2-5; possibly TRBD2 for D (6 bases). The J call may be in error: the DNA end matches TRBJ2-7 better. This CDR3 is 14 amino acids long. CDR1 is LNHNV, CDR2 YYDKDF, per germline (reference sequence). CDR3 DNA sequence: TGTGCCACCAGCAGAGACGGGAGCTCCTACGAGCAGTACTTC. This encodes CATSRDGSSYEQYF.

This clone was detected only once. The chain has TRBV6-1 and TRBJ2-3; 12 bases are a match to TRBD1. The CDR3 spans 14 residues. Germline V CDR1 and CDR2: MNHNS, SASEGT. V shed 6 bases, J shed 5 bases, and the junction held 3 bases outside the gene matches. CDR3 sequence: CASSGTGGQDTQYF. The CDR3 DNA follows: TGTGCCAGCAGCGGGACAGGGGGCCAAGATACGCAGTATTTT.

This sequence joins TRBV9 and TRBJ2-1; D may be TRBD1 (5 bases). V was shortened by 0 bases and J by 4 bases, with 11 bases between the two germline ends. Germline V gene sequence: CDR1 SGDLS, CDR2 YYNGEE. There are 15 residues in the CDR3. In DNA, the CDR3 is TGTGCCAGCAGCGTAGCTGGGGCAGGGTACAATGAGCAGTTCTTC. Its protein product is CASSVAGAGYNEQFF.

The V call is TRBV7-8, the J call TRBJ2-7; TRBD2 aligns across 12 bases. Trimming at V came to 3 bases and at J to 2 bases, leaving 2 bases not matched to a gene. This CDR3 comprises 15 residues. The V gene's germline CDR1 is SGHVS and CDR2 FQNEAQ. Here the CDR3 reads CASSFSSGGAYEQYF. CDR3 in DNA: TGTGCCAGCAGCTTCTCTAGCGGGGGGGCCTACGAGCAGTACTTC. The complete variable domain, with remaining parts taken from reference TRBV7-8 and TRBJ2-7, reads GAGVSQSPRYKVAKRGQDVALRCDPISGHVSLFWYQQALGQGPEFLTYFQNEAQLDKSGLPSDRFFAERPEGSVSTLKIQRTQQEDSAVYLCASSFSSGGAYEQYFGPGTRLTVT.

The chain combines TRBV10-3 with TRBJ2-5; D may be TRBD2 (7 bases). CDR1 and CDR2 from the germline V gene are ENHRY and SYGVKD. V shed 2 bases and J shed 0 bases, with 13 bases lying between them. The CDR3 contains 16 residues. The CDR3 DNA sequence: TGTGCCATCAGTGAGACGGGGGGCAGGTACCAAGAGACCCAGTACTTC. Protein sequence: CAISETGGRYQETQYF.

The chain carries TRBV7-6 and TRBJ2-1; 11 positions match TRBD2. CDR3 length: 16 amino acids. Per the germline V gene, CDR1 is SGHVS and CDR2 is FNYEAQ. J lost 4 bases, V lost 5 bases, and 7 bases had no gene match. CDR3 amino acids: CASSHDVAGGYNEQFF. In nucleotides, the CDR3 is TGTGCCAGCAGCCACGACGTAGCGGGAGGGTACAATGAGCAGTTCTTC.

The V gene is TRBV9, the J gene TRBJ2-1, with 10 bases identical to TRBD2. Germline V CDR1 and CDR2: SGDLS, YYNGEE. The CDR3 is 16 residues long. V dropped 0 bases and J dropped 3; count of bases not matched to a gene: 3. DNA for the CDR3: TGTGCCAGCAGCGTAGGTCCTAGCGGGGGCTACAATGAGCAGTTCTTC. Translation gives CASSVGPSGGYNEQFF.

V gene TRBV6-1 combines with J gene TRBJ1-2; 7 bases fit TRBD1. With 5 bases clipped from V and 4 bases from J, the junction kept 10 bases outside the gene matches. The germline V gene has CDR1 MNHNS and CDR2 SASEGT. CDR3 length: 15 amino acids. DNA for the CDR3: TGTGCCAGCAGTCAAGGACGGACAGGAGCCTATGGCTACACCTTC. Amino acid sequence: CASSQGRTGAYGYTF.

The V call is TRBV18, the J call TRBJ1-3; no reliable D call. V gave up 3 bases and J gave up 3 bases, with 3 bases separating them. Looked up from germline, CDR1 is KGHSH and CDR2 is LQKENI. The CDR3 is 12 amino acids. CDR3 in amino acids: CASSPSGNTIYF. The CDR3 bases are TGTGCCAGCTCACCCAGTGGAAACACCATATATTTT.

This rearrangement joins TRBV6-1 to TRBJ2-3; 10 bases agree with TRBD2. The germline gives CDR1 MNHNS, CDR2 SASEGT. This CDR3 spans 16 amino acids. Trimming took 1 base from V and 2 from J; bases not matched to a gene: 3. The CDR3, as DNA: TGTGCCAGCAGTGAAGGGACTAGCGGTCCCACAGATACGCAGTATTTT. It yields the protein CASSEGTSGPTDTQYF.

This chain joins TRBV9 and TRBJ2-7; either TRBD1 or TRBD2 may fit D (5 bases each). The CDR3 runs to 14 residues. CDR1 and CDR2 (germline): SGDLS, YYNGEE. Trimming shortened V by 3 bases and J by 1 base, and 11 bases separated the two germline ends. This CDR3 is CASSEWDGSYEQYF. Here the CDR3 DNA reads TGTGCCAGCAGCGAGTGGGACGGATCCTACGAGCAGTACTTC.

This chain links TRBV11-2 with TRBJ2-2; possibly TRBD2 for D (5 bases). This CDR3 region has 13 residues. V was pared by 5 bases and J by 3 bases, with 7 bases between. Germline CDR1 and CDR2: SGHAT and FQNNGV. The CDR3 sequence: CASSPGYTGELFF. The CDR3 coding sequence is TGTGCCAGCAGCCCGGGGTACACCGGGGAGCTGTTTTTT. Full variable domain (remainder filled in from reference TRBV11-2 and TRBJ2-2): EAGVAQSPRYKIIEKRQSVAFWCNPISGHATLYWYQQILGQGPKLLIQFQNNGVVDDSQLPKDRFSAERLKGVDSTLKIQPAKLEDSAVYLCASSPGYTGELFFGEGSRLTVL.

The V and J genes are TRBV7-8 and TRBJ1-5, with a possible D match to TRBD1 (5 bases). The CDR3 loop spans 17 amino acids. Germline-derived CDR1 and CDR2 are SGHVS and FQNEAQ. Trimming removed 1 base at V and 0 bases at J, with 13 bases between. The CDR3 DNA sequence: TGTGCCAGCAGCTTAGGGGGGACGGGATATAGCAATCAGCCCCAGCATTTT. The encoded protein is CASSLGGTGYSNQPQHF.

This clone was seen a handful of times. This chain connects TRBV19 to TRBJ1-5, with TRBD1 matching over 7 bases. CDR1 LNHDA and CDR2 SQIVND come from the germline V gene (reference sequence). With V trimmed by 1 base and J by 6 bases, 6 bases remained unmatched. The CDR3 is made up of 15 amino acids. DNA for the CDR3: TGTGCCAGTAGTATAGCCACAGGGGCGGCTCAGCCCCAGCATTTT. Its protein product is CASSIATGAAQPQHF.

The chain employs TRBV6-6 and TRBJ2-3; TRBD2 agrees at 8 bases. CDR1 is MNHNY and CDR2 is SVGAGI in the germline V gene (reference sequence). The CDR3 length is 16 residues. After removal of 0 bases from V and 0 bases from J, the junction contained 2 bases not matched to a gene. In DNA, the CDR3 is TGTGCCAGCAGTTACTCAGCGGGAGTAAGCACAGATACGCAGTATTTT. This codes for CASSYSAGVSTDTQYF.

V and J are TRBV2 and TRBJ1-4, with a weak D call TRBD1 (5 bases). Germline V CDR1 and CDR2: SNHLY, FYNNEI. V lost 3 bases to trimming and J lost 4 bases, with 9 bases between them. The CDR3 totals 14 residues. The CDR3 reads CASSEDTHNEKLFF. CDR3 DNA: TGTGCCAGCAGTGAGGACACTCATAATGAAAAACTGTTTTTT. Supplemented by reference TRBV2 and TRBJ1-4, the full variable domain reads EPEVTQTPSHQVTQMGQEVILRCVPISNHLYFYWYRQILGQKVEFLVSFYNNEISEKSEIFDDQFSVERPDGSNFTLKIRSTKLEDSAMYFCASSEDTHNEKLFFGSGTQLSVL.